This T cell receptor (beta chain) was obtained from a study of early T cells in non-severe SARS-CoV-2 infection. Study-wide background: RNA in bulk from unsorted whole blood was sequenced, and chains were unpaired.

In the case of this clonotype: Its target is unknown.

Study results and limitations: Matching against VDJdb likely underestimated virus-specific expansions, favoring anti-spike CD8.

Trimming cost V 7 bases and J 5 bases, with 17 bases left between them. CDR3 length: 14 amino acids. Germline lookup yields CDR1 WSHSY and CDR2 SAAADI. Individual cDNA molecules carried attached unique molecular identifiers. TCRdb itself ran the 5' RACE reads through MiXCR, one entry per CDR3 protein. The sample records roughly 80,000 distinct CDR3 sequences, about 14% being singletons. The sequence was collected from an adult who was a healthcare worker with PCR-confirmed SARS-CoV-2 infection or an uninfected control (not recorded which). The gene calls are TRBV10-2 and TRBJ1-1, with a possible D match to TRBD1 (6 bases). The sequencing input was whole blood. CDR3 amino acids: CASNTQGPVTEAFF. Written as DNA, the CDR3 is TGCGCCAGCAATACACAGGGCCCCGTAACTGAAGCTTTCTTT.